This T cell receptor (beta chain) was recovered during a study of blood T cells in healthy people across ages. Deletions cut 7 bases from V and 4 bases from J, with 19 bases between. CDR3 size: 15 residues. Extracted total RNA amounted to at least 5.5 micrograms for each sample. Then a second PCR, running roughly 7 to 11 cycles, was carried out with a sample-barcoded 5' primer and a J-beta primer mix. From the 5' RACE reads, TCRdb called clonotypes with MiXCR, one entry per CDR3 protein. The sample has more than 450,000 distinct CDR3 sequences, about 27% seen once; the top ten hold about 3.9%. Study conclusions and caveats: Across the age range, TCR beta diversity per million T cells fell in a roughly linear way. Naive T cell percentage strongly correlated with TCR beta diversity.

Only a few counts were recorded for this clonotype. The antigen is unknown. The same data also went into a second study, on T cells of mothers and their children. Per that paper: In related and unrelated pairs alike, thymic selection shapes TCR recombination output, with inherited differences minor.

This sequence was found in a boy under 10 years old in good health. The source material was blood. V usage is TRBV12-3 or TRBV12-4 and J usage is TRBJ2-5; D is perhaps TRBD2 (5 bases). The CDR3 loop reads CASTLSVARSETQYF. DNA for the CDR3: TGTGCCAGCACCCTATCAGTAGCGAGATCAGAGACCCAGTACTTC.